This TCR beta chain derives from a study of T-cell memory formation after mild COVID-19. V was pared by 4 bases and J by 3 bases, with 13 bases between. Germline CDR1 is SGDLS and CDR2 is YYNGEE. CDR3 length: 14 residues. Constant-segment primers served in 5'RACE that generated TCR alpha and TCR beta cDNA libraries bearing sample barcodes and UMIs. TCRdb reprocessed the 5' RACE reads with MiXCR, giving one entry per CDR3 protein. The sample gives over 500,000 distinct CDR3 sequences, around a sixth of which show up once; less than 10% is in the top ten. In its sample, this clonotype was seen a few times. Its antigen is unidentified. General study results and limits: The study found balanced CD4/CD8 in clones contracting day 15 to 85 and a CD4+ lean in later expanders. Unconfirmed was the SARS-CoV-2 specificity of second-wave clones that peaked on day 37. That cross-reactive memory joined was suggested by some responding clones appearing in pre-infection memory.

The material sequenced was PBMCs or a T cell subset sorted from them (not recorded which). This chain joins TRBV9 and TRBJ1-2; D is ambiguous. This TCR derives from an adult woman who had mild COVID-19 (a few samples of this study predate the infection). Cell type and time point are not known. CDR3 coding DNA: TGTGCCAGCAGCCTATCCCGTGCGGACTATGGCTACACCTTC. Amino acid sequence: CASSLSRADYGYTF.